This T cell receptor (beta chain) derives from a study of blood T cell repertoires in COVID-19. Study-wide background: T cells, B-cell-depleted T cells, or PBMCs provided the cDNA or gDNA that served as material.

The CDR3 totals 13 residues. CDR1 and CDR2 from the germline V gene are LGHDT and YNNKEL (reference sequence). The germline V and J ends were trimmed by 4 bases and 4 bases, with 10 bases remaining between them. Original methodology: Estimated nucleated cell counts came from reference gene primer amplification. Only in-frame clones appear in the TCRdb table, and some are missing; sequencing was by immunoSEQ multiplex PCR. V, J and clone size are those of that table, while D and trimming were read from the DNA. The sample carries some 390,000 clones, about 87% recorded once. Seattle-derived patients entered the study during active infection and were followed longitudinally.

The receptor was derived from a woman aged 55-70 years with COVID-19, enrolled during active disease. The chain joins TRBV3-1 (or the pseudogene TRBV3-2) to TRBJ1-2; a weak D match, TRBD1 (5 bases). Sequenced material: peripheral blood. The CDR3: CASSRQNSYGYTF. For the CDR3, the DNA is TGTGCCAGCAGCCGACAGAACTCCTATGGCTACACCTTC.